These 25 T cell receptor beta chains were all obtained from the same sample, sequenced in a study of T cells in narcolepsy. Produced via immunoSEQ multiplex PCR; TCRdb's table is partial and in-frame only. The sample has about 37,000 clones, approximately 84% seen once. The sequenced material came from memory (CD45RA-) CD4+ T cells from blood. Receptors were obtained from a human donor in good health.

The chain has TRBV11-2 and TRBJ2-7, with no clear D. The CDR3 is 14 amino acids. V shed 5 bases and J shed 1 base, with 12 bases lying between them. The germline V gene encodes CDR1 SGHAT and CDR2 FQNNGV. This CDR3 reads CASSPYPGSYEQYF. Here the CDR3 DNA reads TGTGCCAGCAGCCCGTATCCGGGTTCCTACGAGCAGTACTTC.

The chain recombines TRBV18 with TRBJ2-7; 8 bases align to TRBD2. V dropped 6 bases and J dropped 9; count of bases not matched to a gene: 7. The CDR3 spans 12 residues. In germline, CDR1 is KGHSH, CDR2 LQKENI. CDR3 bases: TGTGCCAGCTCCGAGAGTCGGGAGGGGCAGTACTTC. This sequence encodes CASSESREGQYF.

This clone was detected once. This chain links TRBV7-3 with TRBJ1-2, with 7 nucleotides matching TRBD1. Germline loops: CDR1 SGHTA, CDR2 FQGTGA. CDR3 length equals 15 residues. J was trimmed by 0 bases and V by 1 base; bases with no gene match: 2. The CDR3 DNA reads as TGTGCCAGCAGCTTAAAACAGGGGCCTAACTATGGCTACACCTTC. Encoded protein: CASSLKQGPNYGYTF.

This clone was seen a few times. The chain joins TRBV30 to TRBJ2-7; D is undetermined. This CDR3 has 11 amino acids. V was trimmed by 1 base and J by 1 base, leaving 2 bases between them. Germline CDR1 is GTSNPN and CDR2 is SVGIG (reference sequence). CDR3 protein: CAWSGSYEQYF. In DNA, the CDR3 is TGTGCCTGGAGTGGGTCCTACGAGCAGTACTTC.

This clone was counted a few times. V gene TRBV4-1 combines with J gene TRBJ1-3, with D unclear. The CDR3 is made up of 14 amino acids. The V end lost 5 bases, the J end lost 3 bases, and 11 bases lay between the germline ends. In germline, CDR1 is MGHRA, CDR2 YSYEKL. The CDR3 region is CASSGRGLGNTIYF. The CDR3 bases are TGCGCCAGCAGCGGAAGAGGCCTTGGAAACACCATATATTTT.

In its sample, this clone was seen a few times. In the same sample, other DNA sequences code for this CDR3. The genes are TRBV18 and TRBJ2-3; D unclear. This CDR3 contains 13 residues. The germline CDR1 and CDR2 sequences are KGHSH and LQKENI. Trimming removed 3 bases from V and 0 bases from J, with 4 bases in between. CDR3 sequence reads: CASSPPSTDTQYF. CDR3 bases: TGTGCCAGCTCACCTCCTAGCACAGATACGCAGTATTTT. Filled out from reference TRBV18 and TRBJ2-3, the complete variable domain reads NAGVMQNPRHLVRRRGQEARLRCSPMKGHSHVYWYRQLPEEGLKFMVYLQKENIIDESGMPKERFSAEFPKEGPSILRIQQVVRGDSAAYFCASSPPSTDTQYFGPGTRLTVL.

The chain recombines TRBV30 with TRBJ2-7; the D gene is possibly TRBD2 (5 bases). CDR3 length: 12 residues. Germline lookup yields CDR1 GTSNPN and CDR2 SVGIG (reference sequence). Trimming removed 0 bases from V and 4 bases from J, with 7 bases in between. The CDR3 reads CAWSVQRYEQYF. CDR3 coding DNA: TGTGCCTGGAGTGTTCAGCGGTACGAGCAGTACTTC.

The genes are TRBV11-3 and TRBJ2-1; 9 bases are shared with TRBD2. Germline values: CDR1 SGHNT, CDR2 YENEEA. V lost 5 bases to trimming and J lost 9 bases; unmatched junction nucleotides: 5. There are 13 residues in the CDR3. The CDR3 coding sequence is TGTGCCAGCAGCCCTAGCGGGAAGGGTGAGCAGTTCTTC. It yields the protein CASSPSGKGEQFF.

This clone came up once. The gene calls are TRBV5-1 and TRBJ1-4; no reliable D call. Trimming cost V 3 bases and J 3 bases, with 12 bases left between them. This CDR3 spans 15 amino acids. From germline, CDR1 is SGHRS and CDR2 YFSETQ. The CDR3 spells CASSSDARANEKLFF. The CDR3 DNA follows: TGCGCCAGCAGCTCCGACGCTAGAGCTAATGAAAAACTGTTTTTT.

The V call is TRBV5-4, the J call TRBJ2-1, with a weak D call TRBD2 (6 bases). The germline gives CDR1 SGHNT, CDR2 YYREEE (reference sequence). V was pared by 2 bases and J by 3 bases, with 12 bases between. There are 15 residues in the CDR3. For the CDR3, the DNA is TGTGCCAGCAGCTTAGGAGGGTGGGACTACAATGAGCAGTTCTTC. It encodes CASSLGGWDYNEQFF.

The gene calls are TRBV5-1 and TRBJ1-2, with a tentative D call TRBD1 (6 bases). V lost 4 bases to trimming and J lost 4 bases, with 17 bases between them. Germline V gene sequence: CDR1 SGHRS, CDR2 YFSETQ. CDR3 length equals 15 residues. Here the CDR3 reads CASSPVVEGGYGYTF. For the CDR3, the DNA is TGCGCCAGCAGCCCGGTGGTGGAGGGGGGCTATGGCTACACCTTC.

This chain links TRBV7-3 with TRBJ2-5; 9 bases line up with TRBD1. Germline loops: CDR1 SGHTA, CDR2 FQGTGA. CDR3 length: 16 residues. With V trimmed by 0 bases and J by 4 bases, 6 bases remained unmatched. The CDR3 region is CASSLTGTGMVETQYF. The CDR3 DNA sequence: TGTGCCAGCAGCTTAACGGGGACAGGGATGGTAGAGACCCAGTACTTC.

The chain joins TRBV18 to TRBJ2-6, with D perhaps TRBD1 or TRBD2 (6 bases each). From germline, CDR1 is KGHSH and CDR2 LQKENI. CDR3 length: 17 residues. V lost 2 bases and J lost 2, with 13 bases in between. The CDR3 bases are TGTGCCAGCTCACCAGGGGGGCCTTCTACTGGGGCCAACGTCCTGACTTTC. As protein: CASSPGGPSTGANVLTF.

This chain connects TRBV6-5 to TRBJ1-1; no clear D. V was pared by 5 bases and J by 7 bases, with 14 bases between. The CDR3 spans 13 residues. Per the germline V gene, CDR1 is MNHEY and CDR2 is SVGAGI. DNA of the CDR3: TGTGCCAGCAGTAAGCAAAAGGACGTTGAAGCTTTCTTT. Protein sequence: CASSKQKDVEAFF.

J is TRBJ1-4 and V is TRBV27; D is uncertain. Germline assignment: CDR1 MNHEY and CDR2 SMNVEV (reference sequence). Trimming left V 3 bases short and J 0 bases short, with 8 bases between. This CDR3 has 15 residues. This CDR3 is CASSFQLATNEKLFF. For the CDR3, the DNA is TGTGCCAGCAGTTTCCAGCTTGCAACTAATGAAAAACTGTTTTTT.

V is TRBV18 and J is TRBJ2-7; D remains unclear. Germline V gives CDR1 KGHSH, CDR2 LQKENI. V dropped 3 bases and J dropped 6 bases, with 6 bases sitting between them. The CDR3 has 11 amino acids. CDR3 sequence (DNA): TGTGCCAGCTCACCCGAGAGCGAGCAGTACTTC. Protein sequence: CASSPESEQYF.

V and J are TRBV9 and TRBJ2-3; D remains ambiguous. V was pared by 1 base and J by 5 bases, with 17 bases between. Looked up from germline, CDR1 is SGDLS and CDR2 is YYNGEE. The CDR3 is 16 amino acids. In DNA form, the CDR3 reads TGTGCCAGCAGCGTACGGGCTCGGGCCTTGGTAGATACGCAGTATTTT. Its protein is CASSVRARALVDTQYF.

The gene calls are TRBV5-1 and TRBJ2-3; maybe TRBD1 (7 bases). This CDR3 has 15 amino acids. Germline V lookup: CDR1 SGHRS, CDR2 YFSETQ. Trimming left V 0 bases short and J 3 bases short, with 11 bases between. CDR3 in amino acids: CASSLDQGGTDTQYF. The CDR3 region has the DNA TGCGCCAGCAGCTTGGACCAGGGGGGTACAGATACGCAGTATTTT.

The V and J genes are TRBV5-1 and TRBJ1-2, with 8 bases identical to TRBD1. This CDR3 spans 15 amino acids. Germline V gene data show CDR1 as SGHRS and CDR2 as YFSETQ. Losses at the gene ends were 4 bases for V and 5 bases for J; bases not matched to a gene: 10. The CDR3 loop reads CASSLEWTGRYGYTF. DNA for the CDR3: TGCGCCAGCAGCCTAGAGTGGACAGGGCGGTATGGCTACACCTTC.

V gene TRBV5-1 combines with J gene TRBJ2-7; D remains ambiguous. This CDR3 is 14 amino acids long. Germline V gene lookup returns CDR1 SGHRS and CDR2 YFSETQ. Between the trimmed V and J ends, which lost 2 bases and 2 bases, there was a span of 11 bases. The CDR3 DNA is TGCGCCAGCAGCTTCGACCAGTTGGCCTACGAGCAGTACTTC. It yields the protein CASSFDQLAYEQYF. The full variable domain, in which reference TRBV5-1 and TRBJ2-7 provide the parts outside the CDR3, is KAGVTQTPRYLIKTRGQQVTLSCSPISGHRSVSWYQQTPGQGLQFLFEYFSETQRNKGNFPGRFSGRQFSNSRSEMNVSTLELGDSALYLCASSFDQLAYEQYFGPGTRLTVT.

The CDR3 region has the DNA TGTGCCAGCAGCTTACGTCGTGAGACCCAGTACTTC. Its protein is CASSLRRETQYF. J is TRBJ2-5 and V is TRBV7-9; D call uncertain. The CDR3 has 12 residues. Germline V gene sequence: CDR1 SEHNR, CDR2 FQNEAQ (reference sequence). V was clipped by 2 bases and J by 5 bases, with 6 bases between them.

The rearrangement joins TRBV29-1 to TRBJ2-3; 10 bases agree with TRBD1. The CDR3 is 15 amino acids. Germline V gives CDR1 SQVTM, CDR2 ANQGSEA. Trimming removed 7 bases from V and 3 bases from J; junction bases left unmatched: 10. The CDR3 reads CSGSPGQGRTDTQYF. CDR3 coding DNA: TGCAGCGGGTCTCCGGGACAGGGGAGGACAGATACGCAGTATTTT.

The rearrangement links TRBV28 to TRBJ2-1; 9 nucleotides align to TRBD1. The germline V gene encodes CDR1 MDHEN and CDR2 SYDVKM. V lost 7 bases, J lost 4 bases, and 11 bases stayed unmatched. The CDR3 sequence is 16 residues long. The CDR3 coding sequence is TGTGCCAGCATCGCCTCGGGACAGGGATTTTACAATGAGCAGTTCTTC. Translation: CASIASGQGFYNEQFF. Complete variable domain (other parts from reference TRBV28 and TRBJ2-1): DVKVTQSSRYLVKRTGEKVFLECVQDMDHENMFWYRQDPGLGLRLIYFSYDVKMKEKGDIPEGYSVSREKKERFSLILESASTNQTSMYLCASIASGQGFYNEQFFGPGTRLTVL.

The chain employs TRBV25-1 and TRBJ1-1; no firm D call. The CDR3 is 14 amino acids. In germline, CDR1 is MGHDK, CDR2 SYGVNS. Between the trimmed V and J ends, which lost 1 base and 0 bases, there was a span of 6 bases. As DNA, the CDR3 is TGTGCCAGCAGTGAATGGGGTCTGAACACTGAAGCTTTCTTT. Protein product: CASSEWGLNTEAFF.

In DNA form, the CDR3 reads TGCGCCACGGGAGGGCCCATGAACACTGAAGCTTTCTTT. It translates to CATGGPMNTEAFF. The rearrangement uses TRBV10-2 and TRBJ1-1; no definite D call. The CDR3 extends over 13 amino acids. Germline CDR1 WSHSY, CDR2 SAAADI. Trimming cost V 10 bases and J 0 bases, with 12 bases left between them.